This TCR beta chain was sequenced during a study of blood T cell repertoires in COVID-19. The V end lost 6 bases, the J end lost 0 bases, and 11 bases lay between the germline ends. Looked up from germline, CDR1 is KGHSH and CDR2 is LQKENI. The CDR3 extends over 14 amino acids. This clone came up a few times. TCRdb's table, derived via immunoSEQ multiplex PCR, lists solely in-frame clones and lacks some. In the table there are fewer than 150,000 clones, approximately 84% of which are singletons. This TCR derives from a human donor in a cohort sampled during active COVID-19. V and J are TRBV18 and TRBJ1-2; D perhaps matches TRBD1 (5 bases). Sequenced input: peripheral blood. The CDR3: CASSPKTANYGYTF. The DNA for the CDR3 is TGTGCCAGCTCCCCTAAGACAGCTAACTATGGCTACACCTTC.